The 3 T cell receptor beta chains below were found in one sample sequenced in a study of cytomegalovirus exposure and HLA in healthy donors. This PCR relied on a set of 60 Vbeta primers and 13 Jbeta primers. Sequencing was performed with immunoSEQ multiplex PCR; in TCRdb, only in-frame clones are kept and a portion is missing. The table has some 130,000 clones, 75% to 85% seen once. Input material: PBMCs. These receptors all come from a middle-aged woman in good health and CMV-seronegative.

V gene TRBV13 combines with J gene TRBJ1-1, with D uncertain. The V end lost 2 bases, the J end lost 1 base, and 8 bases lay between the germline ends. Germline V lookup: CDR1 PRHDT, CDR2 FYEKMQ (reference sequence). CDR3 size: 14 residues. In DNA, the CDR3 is TGTGCCAGCAGCTTACCTAAACGGAACACTGAAGCTTTCTTT. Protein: CASSLPKRNTEAFF.

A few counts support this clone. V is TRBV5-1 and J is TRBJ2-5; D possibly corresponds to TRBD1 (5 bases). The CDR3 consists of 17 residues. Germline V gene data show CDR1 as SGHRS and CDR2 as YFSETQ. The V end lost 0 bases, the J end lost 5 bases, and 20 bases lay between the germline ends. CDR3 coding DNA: TGCGCCAGCAGCTTGGTACCCGAGGACGGTTCAGGGGAGACCCAGTACTTC. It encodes CASSLVPEDGSGETQYF.

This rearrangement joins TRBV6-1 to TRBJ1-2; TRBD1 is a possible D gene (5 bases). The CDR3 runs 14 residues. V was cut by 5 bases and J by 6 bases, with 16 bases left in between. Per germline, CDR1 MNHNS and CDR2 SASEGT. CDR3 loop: CASSLKLGGDGYTF. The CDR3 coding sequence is TGTGCCAGCAGTCTAAAATTGGGAGGGGATGGCTACACCTTC.